This entry describes one T cell receptor beta chain. The source of the sample is a study of Graves' ophthalmopathy and Graves' hyperthyroidism. Beta-chain TCR CDR3 regions were amplified from RNA transcripts. After a first-round RT-PCR with HTBI primers, a second-round multiplex PCR was run. MiXCR was run by TCRdb on the multiplex PCR reads, yielding one entry per CDR3 protein. Among almost 750,000 distinct CDR3 sequences listed, around 40% were seen once. The V gene end was trimmed by 3 bases and the J gene end by 4 bases; junction bases not matched to a gene: 13. There are 16 residues in the CDR3. Germline CDR1 DFQATT, CDR2 SNEGSKA (reference sequence).

The sequencing input was peripheral blood. The chain employs TRBV20-1 and TRBJ2-3, with TRBD1 matching 7 bases. The receptor was isolated from an adult man with Graves' ophthalmopathy. CDR3 residues: CSASPAGTVDADTQYF. The CDR3 bases are TGCAGTGCTAGCCCCGCCGGGACAGTGGACGCAGATACGCAGTATTTT.